This T cell receptor beta chain appears in the sequencing data of a study of CD8 T cells in Susac syndrome. With random hexamers, roughly 0.45 to 1 ug RNA was reverse transcribed. TCRdb reprocessed the immunoSEQ multiplex PCR reads with MiXCR, giving one entry per CDR3 protein. The top ten hold around 0.2% of the sample, which has some 300,000 distinct CDR3 sequences, 75% to 85% seen once. TCR beta sequencing covered blood CD8+ and CD4+ T cells. Isolation of CD8+ and CD4+ T cells was performed negatively, whereas enrichment of TEMRA cells was done by FACS. Sequencing was performed on CD8+ T cells from PBMCs. This sequence was found in a human donor with multiple sclerosis.

In DNA form, the CDR3 reads TGTGCCAGCAGCCGGGGGACAGTCTACAATGAGCAGTTCTTC. It codes for CASSRGTVYNEQFF. The chain employs TRBV7-2 and TRBJ2-1; a possible D gene is TRBD1 (7 bases). This CDR3 is built from 14 residues. CDR1 is SGHTA and CDR2 is FQGNSA in the germline V gene. V gave up 5 bases and J gave up 3 bases, with 11 bases separating them. Full variable domain (outside the CDR3, taken from reference TRBV7-2 and TRBJ2-1): GAGVSQSPSNKVTEKGKDVELRCDPISGHTALYWYRQSLGQGLEFLIYFQGNSAPDKSGLPSDRFSAERTGGSVSTLTIQRTQQEDSAVYLCASSRGTVYNEQFFGPGTRLTVL.